The next 23 T cell receptor beta chains were all read from a single sample in a study of T cell repertoires in cytomegalovirus infection. TCRdb re-derived calls from the reads in MiXCR, one entry per CDR3 protein. The table lists a few hundred thousand distinct CDR3 sequences, approximately 40% of them singletons. What these receptors recognize is not known. This specimen consisted of cultured PBMCs, obtained from culture after CMV antigen stimulation. The receptors originated from a human donor in good health (CMV status not recorded). Some clones in this sample may be carry-over from other donors' samples.

The genes are TRBV6-2 or TRBV6-3 and TRBJ2-5, with a tentative D call TRBD1 (6 bases). Trimming pared 3 bases from V and 1 base from J, leaving 9 bases between. CDR3 length: 14 amino acids. CDR1 MNHEY and CDR2 SVGEGT come from the germline V gene. The CDR3 region is CASSYTGSQETQYF. The CDR3 nucleotides read TGTGCCAGCAGTTATACAGGGTCCCAAGAGACCCAGTACTTC.

The chain has TRBV7-8 and TRBJ1-1; perhaps TRBD1 as D (5 bases). This CDR3 has 12 amino acids. The V gene's germline CDR1 is SGHVS and CDR2 FQNEAQ. With 7 bases removed from V and 1 base from J, the gap between germline ends came to 7 bases. The CDR3 sequence: CASNGGNTEAFF. The CDR3, as DNA: TGTGCCAGCAATGGGGGGAACACTGAAGCTTTCTTT.

The chain uses TRBV6-2 or TRBV6-3 and TRBJ2-1, with D perhaps assigned TRBD1 or TRBD2 (5 bases each). The V end lost 7 bases, the J end lost 5 bases, and 18 bases lay between the germline ends. The germline V gene has CDR1 MNHEY and CDR2 SVGEGT. The CDR3 consists of 15 residues. The CDR3 loop is CASTPLGPGNNEQFF. The CDR3 coding sequence is TGTGCCAGCACCCCACTGGGACCGGGGAACAATGAGCAGTTCTTC.

The chain links TRBV28 to TRBJ1-1; tentatively, D is TRBD1 (5 bases). With 7 bases removed from V and 0 bases from J, the gap between germline ends came to 12 bases. There are 14 residues in the CDR3. The germline gives CDR1 MDHEN, CDR2 SYDVKM. In DNA, the CDR3 is TGTGCCAGCATCCCGGGGGGAATGAACACTGAAGCTTTCTTT. Translation gives CASIPGGMNTEAFF.

This clonotype was found many times. The gene calls are TRBV7-2 and TRBJ2-5; 8 bases fit TRBD2. From germline, CDR1 is SGHTA and CDR2 FQGNSA. The J segment lost 5 bases and the V segment lost 2 bases, leaving 10 bases of the junction unmatched. The length of the CDR3 is 16 residues. The CDR3 sequence: CASSLSLSGSGETQYF. CDR3 nucleotide sequence: TGTGCCAGCAGCTTATCCCTGAGCGGGAGTGGGGAGACCCAGTACTTC.

This clonotype occurred a few times. The V and J genes are TRBV15 and TRBJ1-5, with TRBD1 identical over 9 bases. The germline gives CDR1 LNHNV, CDR2 YYDKDF (reference sequence). V lost 4 bases and J lost 6; bases outside the gene matches: 10. The CDR3 has 16 residues. The CDR3 DNA reads as TGTGCCACCAGCATCATGTTTACAGGGGGCACTCAGCCCCAGCATTTT. As protein: CATSIMFTGGTQPQHF.

This clonotype was detected only a few times. This chain connects TRBV6-1 to TRBJ2-7; 8 bases are a match to TRBD1. CDR3 length: 15 residues. Germline CDR1 MNHNS, CDR2 SASEGT. With 5 bases clipped from V and 1 base from J, the junction kept 7 bases outside the gene matches. In DNA, the CDR3 is TGTGCCAGCAGTTTACAGGGGGACGGGTCCTACGAGCAGTACTTC. Protein product: CASSLQGDGSYEQYF.

The V call is TRBV11-2, the J call TRBJ2-7; possibly TRBD2 for D (6 bases). From germline, CDR1 is SGHAT and CDR2 FQNNGV. Deletions cut 2 bases from V and 0 bases from J, with 14 bases between. CDR3 length equals 16 residues. CDR3 sequence reads: CASSLRSGRSSYEQYF. DNA of the CDR3: TGTGCCAGCAGCTTACGTTCCGGGAGAAGCTCCTACGAGCAGTACTTC.

The chain is built from TRBV7-2 and TRBJ2-3, with D possibly TRBD2 on 6 matching bases. V lost 3 bases and J 1 base, leaving 11 bases between the germline ends. This CDR3 comprises 15 residues. Germline V gene lookup returns CDR1 SGHTA and CDR2 FQGNSA. CDR3 DNA sequence: TGTGCCAGCAGCTTGCCCGTAGCGGGCACAGATACGCAGTATTTT. Translation gives CASSLPVAGTDTQYF.

This sequence joins TRBV7-2 and TRBJ1-1; D is unclear. This CDR3 spans 13 amino acids. Trimming stripped 0 bases from V and 10 bases from J, with 12 bases between. Germline V gives CDR1 SGHTA, CDR2 FQGNSA. The CDR3 DNA is TGTACCAGCAGCTTAGCAGGCCCACGGACAGCTTTCTTT. Protein: CTSSLAGPRTAFF.

The rearrangement links TRBV2 to TRBJ2-7; TRBD2 matches 7 bases. The V segment lost 5 bases and the J segment 4 bases; nucleotides outside the gene matches: 5. Germline values: CDR1 SNHLY, CDR2 FYNNEI. This CDR3 contains 13 residues. Written as DNA, the CDR3 is TGTGCCAGCAGTTGGGACTATAATTACGAGCAGTACTTC. It yields the protein CASSWDYNYEQYF.

V and J are TRBV27 and TRBJ2-7, with 8 positions matching TRBD1. V lost 7 bases to trimming and J lost 0 bases; unmatched junction nucleotides: 8. CDR3 length: 15 amino acids. Germline CDR1 MNHEY, CDR2 SMNVEV (reference sequence). The CDR3 here is CASNRGRGLSYEQYF. The CDR3 DNA reads TGTGCCAGCAATCGGGGCAGGGGGCTCTCCTACGAGCAGTACTTC.

This clonotype came up a few times. The chain couples TRBV11-2 to TRBJ2-1, with D perhaps being TRBD1 or TRBD2 (5 bases each). Germline V lookup: CDR1 SGHAT, CDR2 FQNNGV. The CDR3 length is 15 residues. V gave up 0 bases and J gave up 4 bases, with 10 bases separating them. The CDR3 nucleotides are TGTGCCAGCAGCTTAGAAGAGGGGCCTTACAATGAGCAGTTCTTC. Protein sequence: CASSLEEGPYNEQFF.

This chain links TRBV12-3 or TRBV12-4 with TRBJ2-1; TRBD2 matches at 7 bases. Unmatched junction bases numbered 7, after V lost 3 bases and J lost 8 bases. The CDR3 consists of 14 residues. In DNA, the CDR3 is TGTGCCAGCAGTTTTGCGGGAGTGATCGATGAGCAGTTCTTC. Translated, it gives CASSFAGVIDEQFF.

CDR3 amino acids: CASSPQRTVDYEQYF. CDR3 bases: TGTGCCAGCAGCCCCCAAAGGACAGTAGACTACGAGCAGTACTTC. The V gene is TRBV7-8, the J gene TRBJ2-7; maybe TRBD1 (6 bases). V lost 5 bases, J lost 3 bases, and 17 bases lay in between. Germline CDR1 reads SGHVS; CDR2 reads FQNEAQ. The CDR3 has 15 residues.

The rearrangement joins TRBV7-2 to TRBJ2-1; D is possibly TRBD2 (7 bases). V was pared by 2 bases and J by 8 bases, with 10 bases between. This CDR3 has 13 amino acids. Germline V gives CDR1 SGHTA, CDR2 FQGNSA. CDR3 nucleotides: TGTGCCAGCAGCTTACGGGGGGCCTATGAGCAGTTCTTC. Its translation is CASSLRGAYEQFF.

The genes are TRBV7-2 and TRBJ2-1; perhaps TRBD1 as D (5 bases). Germline CDR1 is SGHTA and CDR2 is FQGNSA. CDR3 size: 12 residues. The germline V and J ends were trimmed by 4 bases and 8 bases, with 9 bases remaining between them. As DNA, the CDR3 is TGTGCCAGCAGCTCCAGGGTTGATGAGCAGTTCTTC. It codes for CASSSRVDEQFF.

This clonotype was detected once. The V gene is TRBV7-6, the J gene TRBJ2-1; 10 bases fit TRBD2. J gave up 4 bases and V 9 bases, and 6 bases lay outside the gene matches. Germline V gene data show CDR1 as SGHVS and CDR2 as FNYEAQ. This CDR3 is 14 amino acids long. This CDR3 reads CASQRTSGYNEQFF. The CDR3, as DNA: TGTGCCAGTCAAAGGACTAGCGGATACAATGAGCAGTTCTTC.

In this sample, this clonotype turned up a few times. V and J are TRBV19 and TRBJ1-5, with 7 positions matching TRBD1. CDR1 and CDR2 from the germline V gene are LNHDA and SQIVND (reference sequence). With 6 bases clipped from V and 2 bases from J, the junction kept 7 bases outside the gene matches. This CDR3 is built from 15 residues. DNA for the CDR3: TGTGCCAGTAGGTCCCGGGACAGCGGCAATCAGCCCCAGCATTTT. Protein sequence: CASRSRDSGNQPQHF.

The CDR3 nucleotides are TGTGCCAGTATAGGCGCGGGGCTCCATCAGCCCCAGCATTTT. Translating it yields CASIGAGLHQPQHF. The chain couples TRBV19 to TRBJ1-5; D may be TRBD1 (5 bases). The germline V gene has CDR1 LNHDA and CDR2 SQIVND (reference sequence). This CDR3 has 14 residues. Trimming pared 7 bases from V and 5 bases from J, leaving 15 bases between. The whole variable domain, filled in from reference TRBV19 and TRBJ1-5, reads DGGITQSPKYLFRKEGQNVTLSCEQNLNHDAMYWYRQDPGQGLRLIYYSQIVNDFQKGDIAEGYSVSREKKESFPLTVTSAQKNPTAFYLCASIGAGLHQPQHFGDGTRLSIL.

This clonotype was picked up a small number of times. The rearrangement joins TRBV7-2 to TRBJ1-5; D is undetermined. Trimming removed 2 bases at V and 5 bases at J, with 7 bases between. The CDR3 extends over 13 amino acids. Germline loops: CDR1 SGHTA, CDR2 FQGNSA. In nucleotides, the CDR3 is TGTGCCAGCAGCTTAATTCATCATCAGCCCCAGCATTTT. It specifies CASSLIHHQPQHF.

The chain is built from TRBV20-1 and TRBJ2-5; 10 bases align to TRBD1. Germline-derived CDR1 and CDR2 are DFQATT and SNEGSKA (reference sequence). V gave up 6 bases and J gave up 4 bases; unmatched junction bases: 8. CDR3 length: 14 residues. The CDR3 DNA reads TGCAGTGCGTATGACAGGGGGCGCGGAGAGACCCAGTACTTC. Translating gives CSAYDRGRGETQYF.

V is TRBV7-2 and J is TRBJ1-1, with no clear D. Deletions cut 1 base from V and 9 bases from J, with 9 bases between. The CDR3 runs to 12 residues. The germline V gene has CDR1 SGHTA and CDR2 FQGNSA. The CDR3 DNA follows: TGTGCCAGCAGCTTAGGAGGGCTTCAAGCTTTCTTT. Translation gives CASSLGGLQAFF.